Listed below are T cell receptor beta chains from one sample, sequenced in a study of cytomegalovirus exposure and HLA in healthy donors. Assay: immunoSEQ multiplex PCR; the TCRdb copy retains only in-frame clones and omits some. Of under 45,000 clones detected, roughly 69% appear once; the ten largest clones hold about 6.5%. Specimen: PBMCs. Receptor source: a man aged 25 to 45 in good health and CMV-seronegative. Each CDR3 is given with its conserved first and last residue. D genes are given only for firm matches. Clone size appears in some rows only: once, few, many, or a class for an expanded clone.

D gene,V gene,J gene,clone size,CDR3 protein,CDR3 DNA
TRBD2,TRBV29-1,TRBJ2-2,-,CSAAPWEGGELFF,TGCAGCGCTGCCCCGTGGGAGGGCGGGGAGCTGTTTTTT
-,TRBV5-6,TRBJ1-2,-,CASTPGGNYGYTF,TGTGCCAGCACCCCGGGGGGTAACTATGGCTACACCTTC
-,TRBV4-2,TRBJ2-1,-,CASSLYAGSYNEQFF,TGTGCCAGCAGCCTATATGCGGGATCGTACAATGAGCAGTTCTTC
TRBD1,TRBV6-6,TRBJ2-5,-,CASSYTGQKETQYF,TGTGCCAGCAGTTACACGGGACAGAAAGAGACCCAGTACTTC
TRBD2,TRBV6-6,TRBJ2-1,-,CASSPGTSYNEQFF,TGTGCCAGCAGTCCCGGGACTAGCTACAATGAGCAGTTCTTC
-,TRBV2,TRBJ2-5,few,CASTDYQETQYF,TGTGCCAGCACTGACTATCAAGAGACCCAGTACTTC
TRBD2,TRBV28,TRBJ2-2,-,CASSPPRTSGRRNTGELFF,TGTGCCAGCAGCCCCCCCCGAACTAGCGGGAGGCGGAACACCGGGGAGCTGTTTTTT
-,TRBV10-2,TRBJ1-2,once,CASSRGEPGVYGYTF,TGCGCCAGCAGTCGGGGGGAACCAGGAGTCTATGGCTACACCTTC
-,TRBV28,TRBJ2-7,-,CASSTGQGSEQYF,TGTGCCAGCAGCACAGGGCAGGGAAGCGAGCAGTACTTC
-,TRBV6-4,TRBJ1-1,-,CASSNSNTEAFF,TGTGCCAGCAGTAACAGTAACACTGAAGCTTTCTTT
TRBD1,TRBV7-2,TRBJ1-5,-,CASSLRGGRDQPQHF,TGTGCCAGCAGCTTAAGAGGGGGCCGGGATCAGCCCCAGCATTTT
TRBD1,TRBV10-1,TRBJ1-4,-,CASNQGASNEKLFF,TGCGCCAGCAACCAGGGGGCGTCTAATGAAAAACTGTTTTTT
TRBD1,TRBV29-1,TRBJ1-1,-,CSVGGRQGVNTEAFF,TGCAGCGTTGGGGGGAGACAGGGGGTGAACACTGAAGCTTTCTTT
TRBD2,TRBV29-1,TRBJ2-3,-,CSASSSGGADTQYF,TGCAGCGCCAGCAGTAGCGGGGGGGCTGATACGCAGTATTTT
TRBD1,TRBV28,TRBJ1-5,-,CASRGRTGDYQPQHF,TGTGCCAGCAGGGGTAGGACAGGGGACTATCAGCCCCAGCATTTT
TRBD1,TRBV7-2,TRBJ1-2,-,CASSPSLGQGLGYTF,TGTGCCAGCAGCCCTTCCCTCGGACAGGGGCTTGGCTACACCTTC
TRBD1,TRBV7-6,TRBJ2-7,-,CASSYIGQGYEQYF,TGTGCCAGCAGCTATATTGGACAGGGGTACGAGCAGTACTTC
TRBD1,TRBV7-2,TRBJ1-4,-,CASSIRDRGEKLFF,TGTGCCAGCAGCATCCGGGACAGGGGTGAAAAACTGTTTTTT
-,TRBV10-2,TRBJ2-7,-,CASRDPGTYPYEQYF,TGCGCCAGCCGTGACCCCGGGACTTACCCCTACGAGCAGTACTTC
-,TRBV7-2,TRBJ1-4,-,CASSFGDTTNEKLFF,TGTGCCAGCAGCTTCGGGGACACAACTAATGAAAAACTGTTTTTT
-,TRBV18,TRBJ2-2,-,CASGRGRGETGELFF,TGTGCCTCAGGGCGGGGAAGAGGTGAAACCGGGGAGCTGTTTTTT
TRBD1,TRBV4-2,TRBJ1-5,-,CASSQGRDRGFNDNQPQHF,TGTGCCAGCAGCCAAGGCCGGGACAGGGGGTTTAATGACAATCAGCCCCAGCATTTT
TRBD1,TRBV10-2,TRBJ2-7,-,CASVGQLSSYEQYF,TGCGCCAGCGTGGGACAGCTAAGCTCCTACGAGCAGTACTTC
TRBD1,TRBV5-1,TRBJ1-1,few,CASTDPGQGNTEAFF,TGCGCCAGCACCGATCCGGGACAGGGGAACACTGAAGCTTTCTTT
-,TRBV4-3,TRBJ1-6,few,CASSQAQGRSPLHF,TGCGCCAGCAGTCAAGCTCAGGGAAGGTCACCCCTCCACTTT
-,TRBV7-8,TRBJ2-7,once,CASSTLWIGDGDEQYF,TGTGCCAGCAGCACCCTGTGGATAGGGGATGGGGACGAGCAGTACTTC
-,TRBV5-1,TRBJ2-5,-,CASSLSGDGETQYF,TGCGCCAGCAGCTTGAGCGGAGATGGAGAGACCCAGTACTTC
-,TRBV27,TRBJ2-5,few,CASPGGTQETQYF,TGTGCCAGCCCTGGGGGGACCCAAGAGACCCAGTACTTC
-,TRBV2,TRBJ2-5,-,CASRGGGTYQETQYF,TGTGCCTCCAGAGGCGGCGGGACTTACCAAGAGACCCAGTACTTC
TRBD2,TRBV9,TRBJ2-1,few,CASSEGLADYNEQFF,TGTGCCAGCAGCGAGGGACTAGCGGACTACAATGAGCAGTTCTTC
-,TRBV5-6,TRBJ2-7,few,CATQEGGYEQYF,TGTGCCACCCAAGAGGGAGGCTACGAGCAGTACTTC
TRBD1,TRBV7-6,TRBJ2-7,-,CASSLGPGQSYEQYF,TGTGCCAGCAGCCTAGGACCGGGACAGTCCTACGAGCAGTACTTC
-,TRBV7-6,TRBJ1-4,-,CASTGFKKEKLFF,TGTGCCAGCACCGGGTTCAAGAAGGAAAAACTGTTTTTT
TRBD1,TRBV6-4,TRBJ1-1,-,CASSGGRGTEAFF,TGTGCCAGCTCAGGGGGCCGAGGCACTGAAGCTTTCTTT
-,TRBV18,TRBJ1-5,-,CASSPELHQPQHF,TGTGCCAGCTCACCTGAACTCCATCAGCCCCAGCATTTT
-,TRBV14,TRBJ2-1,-,CASSRYLVGGSSYNEQFF,TGTGCCAGCAGTCGATACTTGGTTGGGGGGAGCTCCTACAATGAGCAGTTCTTC
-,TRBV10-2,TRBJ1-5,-,CASSESGLNQPQHF,TGCGCCAGCAGTGAGTCGGGACTTAATCAGCCCCAGCATTTT